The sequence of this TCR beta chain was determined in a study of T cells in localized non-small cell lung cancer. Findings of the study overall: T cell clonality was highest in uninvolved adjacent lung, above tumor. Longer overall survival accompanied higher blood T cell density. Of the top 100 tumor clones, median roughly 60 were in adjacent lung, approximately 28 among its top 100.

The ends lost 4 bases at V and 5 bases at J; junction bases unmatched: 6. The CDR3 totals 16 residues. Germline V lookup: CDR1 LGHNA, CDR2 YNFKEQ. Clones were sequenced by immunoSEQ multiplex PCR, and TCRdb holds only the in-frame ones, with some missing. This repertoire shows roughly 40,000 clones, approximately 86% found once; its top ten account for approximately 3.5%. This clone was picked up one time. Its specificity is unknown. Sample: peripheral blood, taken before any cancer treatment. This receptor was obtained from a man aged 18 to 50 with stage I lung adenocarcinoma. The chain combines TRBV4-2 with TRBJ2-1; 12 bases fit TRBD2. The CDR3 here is CASSLRLAGANNEQFF. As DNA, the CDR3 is TGTGCCAGCAGCCTAAGACTAGCGGGGGCTAACAATGAGCAGTTCTTC.